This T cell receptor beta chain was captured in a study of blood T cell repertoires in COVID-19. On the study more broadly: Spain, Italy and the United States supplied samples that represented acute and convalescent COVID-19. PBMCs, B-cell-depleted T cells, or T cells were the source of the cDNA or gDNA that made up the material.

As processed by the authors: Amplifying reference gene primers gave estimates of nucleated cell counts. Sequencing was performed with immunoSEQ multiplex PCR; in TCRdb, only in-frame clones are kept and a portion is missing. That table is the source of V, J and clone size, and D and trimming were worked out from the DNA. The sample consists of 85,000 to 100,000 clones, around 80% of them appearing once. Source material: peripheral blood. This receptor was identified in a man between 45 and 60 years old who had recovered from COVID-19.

The CDR3 region has the DNA TGTGCCAGTAGACAGGGTAACGAGCAGTACTTC. Amino acid sequence: CASRQGNEQYF. The V gene is TRBV19, the J gene TRBJ2-7; D is possibly TRBD1 (6 bases). Germline V gene sequence: CDR1 LNHDA, CDR2 SQIVND (reference sequence). This CDR3 region has 11 residues. The V end lost 6 bases, the J end lost 5 bases, and 8 bases lay between the germline ends.